A selection of T cell receptor beta chains follows, all from one sample in a study of blood T cell repertoires in COVID-19. Sequencing used immunoSEQ multiplex PCR; TCRdb keeps in-frame clones, though not all of them. The data show over 60,000 clones, about 80% seen once. The sequenced sample consisted of peripheral blood. The receptors come from a woman at least 80 years old with acute or convalescent COVID-19. Each CDR3 is given without its conserved first and last residue. D genes are given only for firm matches.

d_gene,j_gene,v_gene,len,CDR3aa
.,TRBJ1-5,TRBV3-1/TRBV3-2,13,ASSQDASSNQPQH
.,TRBJ2-1,TRBV29-1,13,SVAAKRGGYNEQF
TRBD1,TRBJ1-2,TRBV4-3,17,ASSQEVTGTGGARYGYT
.,TRBJ1-3,TRBV10-3,14,AISESLVPPGNTIY
TRBD2,TRBJ2-3,TRBV6-5,13,ASSSTSGRADTQY
.,TRBJ2-3,TRBV27,13,ASFGTHRFTDTQY
TRBD1,TRBJ2-2,TRBV6-5,11,ASGQGGTGELF
TRBD1,TRBJ2-7,TRBV6-6,13,ASSSVRGPPYEQY
.,TRBJ1-5,TRBV5-6,14,ASSRHRVGGNQPQH
.,TRBJ1-5,TRBV30,13,AWNPTYGFNQPQH
TRBD1,TRBJ2-7,TRBV5-1,12,ASSEAGQENEQY
TRBD1,TRBJ1-1,TRBV5-1,14,ASSLARTGGITEAF
.,TRBJ2-2,TRBV7-3,11,ASSLTQGGELF
.,TRBJ2-6,TRBV5-1,16,ASSLSGSGYSGANVLT
.,TRBJ1-5,TRBV9,14,ASSVKKGRVNQPQH
TRBD1,TRBJ2-7,TRBV29-1,12,SVEGGQGAYEQY
.,TRBJ2-7,TRBV2,11,ASRTPVPYEQY
TRBD1,TRBJ2-1,TRBV6-5,13,ASSYGQGAYNEQF
TRBD1,TRBJ2-3,TRBV30,10,AWRGQPDTQY
TRBD1,TRBJ1-2,TRBV6-5,11,ASSLTGGYGYT
TRBD1,TRBJ2-1,TRBV5-8,13,ASSFGQGVINEQF
.,TRBJ1-4,TRBV3-1/TRBV3-2,15,ASSQEPVDSPNEKLF
.,TRBJ2-7,TRBV18,9,ASSRPGEQY
.,TRBJ2-2,TRBV24-1,13,ATSDFRESTGELF